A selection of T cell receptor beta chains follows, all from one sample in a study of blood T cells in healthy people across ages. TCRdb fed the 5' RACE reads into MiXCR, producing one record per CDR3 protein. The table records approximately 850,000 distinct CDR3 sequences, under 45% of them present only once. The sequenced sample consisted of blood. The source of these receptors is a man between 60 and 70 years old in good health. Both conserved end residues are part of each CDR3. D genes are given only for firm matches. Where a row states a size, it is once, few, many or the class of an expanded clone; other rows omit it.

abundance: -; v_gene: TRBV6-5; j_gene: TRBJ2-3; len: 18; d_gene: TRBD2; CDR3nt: TGTGCCAGCAGTTACTGGGGAGGACTAGCGGGGACAACAGATACGCAGTATTTT; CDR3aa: CASSYWGGLAGTTDTQYF
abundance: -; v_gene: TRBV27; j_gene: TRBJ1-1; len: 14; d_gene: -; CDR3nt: TGTGCCAGCTCGACGAGGAGGAAGAACACTGAAGCTTTCTTT; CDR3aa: CASSTRRKNTEAFF
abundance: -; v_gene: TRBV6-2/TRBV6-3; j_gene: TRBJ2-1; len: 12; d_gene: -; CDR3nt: TGTGCCAGCAGTTGGAGGTACAATGAGCAGTTCTTC; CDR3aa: CASSWRYNEQFF
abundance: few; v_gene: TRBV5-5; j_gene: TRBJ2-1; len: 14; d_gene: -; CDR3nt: TGTGCCAGCAGCTTGGGGGTAGGCCACAATGAGCAGTTCTTC; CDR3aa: CASSLGVGHNEQFF
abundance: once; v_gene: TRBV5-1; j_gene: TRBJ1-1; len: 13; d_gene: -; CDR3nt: TGCGCCAGCAGCTCGGACGCCTACACTGAAGCTTTCTTT; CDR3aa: CASSSDAYTEAFF
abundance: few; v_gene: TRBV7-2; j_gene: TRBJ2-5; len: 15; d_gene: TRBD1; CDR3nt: TGTGCCAGCAGCCGTATCGGGACAGTCCGCGAGACCCAGTACTTC; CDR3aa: CASSRIGTVRETQYF
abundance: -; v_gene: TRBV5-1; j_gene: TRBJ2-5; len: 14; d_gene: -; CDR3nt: TGCGCCAGCAGCCCGGACGGTATCCAAGAGACCCAGTACTTC; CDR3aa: CASSPDGIQETQYF
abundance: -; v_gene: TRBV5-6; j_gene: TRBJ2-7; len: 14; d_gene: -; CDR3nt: TGTGCCAGCAGCTTGATCGGCAGGGCGAGCGAGCAGTACTTC; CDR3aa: CASSLIGRASEQYF
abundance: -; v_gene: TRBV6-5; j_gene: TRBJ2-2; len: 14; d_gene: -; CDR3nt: TGTGCCAGCAGTTTCCAATTGGGTACCGGGGAGCTGTTTTTT; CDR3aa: CASSFQLGTGELFF
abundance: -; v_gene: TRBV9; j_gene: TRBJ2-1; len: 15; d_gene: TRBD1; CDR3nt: TGTGCCAGCAGCCCCTCCGGGACAGGGGGCGATGAGCAGTTCTTC; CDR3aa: CASSPSGTGGDEQFF
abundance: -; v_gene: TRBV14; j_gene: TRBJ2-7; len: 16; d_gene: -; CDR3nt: TGTGCCAGCAGCCAAGATTGGGGCTTAAGCTCCTACGAGCAGTACTTC; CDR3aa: CASSQDWGLSSYEQYF
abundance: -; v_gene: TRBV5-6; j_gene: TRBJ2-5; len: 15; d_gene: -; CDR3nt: TGTGCCAGCAGCTTGGTGGGGGTAGGCCAAGAGACCCAGTACTTC; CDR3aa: CASSLVGVGQETQYF
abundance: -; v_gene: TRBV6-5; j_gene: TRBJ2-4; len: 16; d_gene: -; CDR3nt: TGTGCCAGCAGACGGACCCGGACAGAAGCCAAAAACATTCAGTACTTC; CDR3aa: CASRRTRTEAKNIQYF
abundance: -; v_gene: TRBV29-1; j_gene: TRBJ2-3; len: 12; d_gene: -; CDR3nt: TGCAGCGTCGGACAGAACACAGATACGCAGTATTTT; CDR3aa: CSVGQNTDTQYF
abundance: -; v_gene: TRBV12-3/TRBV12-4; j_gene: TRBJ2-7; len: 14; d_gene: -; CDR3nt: TGTGCCAGCAGTTTACGCAGGGACGTCTACGAGCAGTACTTC; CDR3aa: CASSLRRDVYEQYF
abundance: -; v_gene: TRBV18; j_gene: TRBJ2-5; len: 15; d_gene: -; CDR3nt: TGTGCCAGCTCACCACCGGGACGGGTCCAAGAGACCCAGTACTTC; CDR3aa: CASSPPGRVQETQYF
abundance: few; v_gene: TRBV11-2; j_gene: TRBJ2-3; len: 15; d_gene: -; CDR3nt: TGTGCCAGCAGCTTAGATCGGGCTCGTTTTCATACGCAGTATTTT; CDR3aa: CASSLDRARFHTQYF
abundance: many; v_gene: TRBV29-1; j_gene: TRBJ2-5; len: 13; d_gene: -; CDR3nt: TGCAGCGCAAAAAGGGGGGTAGCAGAGACCCAGTACTTC; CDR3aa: CSAKRGVAETQYF
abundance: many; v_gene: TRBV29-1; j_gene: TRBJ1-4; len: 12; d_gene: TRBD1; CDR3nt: TGCAGCGTCCAGGGACAGAATGAAAAACTGTTTTTT; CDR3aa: CSVQGQNEKLFF
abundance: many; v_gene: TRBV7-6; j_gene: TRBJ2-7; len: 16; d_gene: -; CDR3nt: TGTGCCAGCAGCTCTTACGCGGGACTCGACAGAGACGAGCAGTACTTC; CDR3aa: CASSSYAGLDRDEQYF
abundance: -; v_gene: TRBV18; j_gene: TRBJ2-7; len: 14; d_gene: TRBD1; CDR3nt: TGTGCCGGCTCACCGTCGGCAGGGGGCTACGAGCAGTACTTC; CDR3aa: CAGSPSAGGYEQYF
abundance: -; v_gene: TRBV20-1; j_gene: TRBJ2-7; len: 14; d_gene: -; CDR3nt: TGCAGTGCTAGCCTGGATAGCCAGACCTACGAGCAGTACTTC; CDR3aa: CSASLDSQTYEQYF
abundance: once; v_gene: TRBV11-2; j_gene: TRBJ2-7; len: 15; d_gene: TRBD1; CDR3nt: TGTGCCAGCAGCGTCCTCGGACAGGTTAGGGACGAGCAGTACTTC; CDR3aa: CASSVLGQVRDEQYF
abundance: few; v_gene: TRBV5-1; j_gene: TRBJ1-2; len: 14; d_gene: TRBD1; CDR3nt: TGCGCCAGCAGCCCCACAGGGGCCCCTGATGGCTACACCTTC; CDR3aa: CASSPTGAPDGYTF
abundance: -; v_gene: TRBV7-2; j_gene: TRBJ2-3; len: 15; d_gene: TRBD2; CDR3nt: TGTGCCAGCAGCTTAGGCGGGGGGTATGCAGATACGCAGTATTTT; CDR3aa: CASSLGGGYADTQYF
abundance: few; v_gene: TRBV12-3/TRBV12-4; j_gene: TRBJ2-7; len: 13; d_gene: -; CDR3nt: TGTGCCAGCAGTTTTGTAGGGGCCCACGAGCAGTACTTC; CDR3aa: CASSFVGAHEQYF
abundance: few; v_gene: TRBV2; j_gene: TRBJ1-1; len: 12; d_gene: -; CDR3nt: TGTGCCAGCTCCCGACGGAACACTGAAGCTTTCTTT; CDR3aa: CASSRRNTEAFF
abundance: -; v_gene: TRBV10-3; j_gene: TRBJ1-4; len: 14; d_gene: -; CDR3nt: TGTGCCATCAGTGATGGGGGGACTAATGAAAAACTGTTTTTT; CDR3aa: CAISDGGTNEKLFF
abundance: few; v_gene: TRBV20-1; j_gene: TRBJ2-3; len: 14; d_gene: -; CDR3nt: TGCAGTGCTAATACGGGGGGCTTCACAGATACGCAGTATTTT; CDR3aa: CSANTGGFTDTQYF
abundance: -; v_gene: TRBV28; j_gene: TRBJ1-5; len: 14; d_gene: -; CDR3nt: TGTGCCAGCAGTCAAACGGGGGGGTCTCAGCCCCAGCATTTT; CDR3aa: CASSQTGGSQPQHF
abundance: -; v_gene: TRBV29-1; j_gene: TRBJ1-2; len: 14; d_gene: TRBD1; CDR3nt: TGCAGCGTGGGGGAGACAGGGGAGTATTATGGCTACACCTTC; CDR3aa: CSVGETGEYYGYTF
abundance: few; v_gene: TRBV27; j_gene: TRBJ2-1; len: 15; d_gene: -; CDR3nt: TGTGCCAGCAGTCCCCACTTAGCGGATTACAATGAGCAGTTCTTC; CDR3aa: CASSPHLADYNEQFF
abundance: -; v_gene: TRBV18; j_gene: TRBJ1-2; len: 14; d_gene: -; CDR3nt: TGTGCCAGCTCACCTACAGGAGAAGTGGGCGGCTACACCTTC; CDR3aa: CASSPTGEVGGYTF
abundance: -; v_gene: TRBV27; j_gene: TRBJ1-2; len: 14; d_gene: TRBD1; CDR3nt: TGTGCCAGCAGTGCCCACGACAGGGTCTATGGCTACACCTTC; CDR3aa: CASSAHDRVYGYTF
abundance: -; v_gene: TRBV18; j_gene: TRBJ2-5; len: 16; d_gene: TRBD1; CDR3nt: TGTGCCAGCCCACCATTCGGGACAGGGAGCCAAGAGACCCAGTACTTC; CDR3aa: CASPPFGTGSQETQYF
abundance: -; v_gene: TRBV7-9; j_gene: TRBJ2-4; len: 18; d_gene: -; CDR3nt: TGTGCCAGCAGCTTCACGCACCTAGGGGGGGCTGGCAAAAACATTCAGTACTTC; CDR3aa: CASSFTHLGGAGKNIQYF
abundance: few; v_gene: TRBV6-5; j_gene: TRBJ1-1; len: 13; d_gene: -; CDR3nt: TGTGCCAGCAGTTACTCGCGAAACACTGAAGCTTTCTTT; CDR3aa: CASSYSRNTEAFF
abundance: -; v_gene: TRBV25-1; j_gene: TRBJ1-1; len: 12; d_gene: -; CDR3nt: TGTGCCAGCAGTGACAGACACACTGAAGCTTTCTTT; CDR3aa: CASSDRHTEAFF
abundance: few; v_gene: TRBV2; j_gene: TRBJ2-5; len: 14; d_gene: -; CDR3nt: TGTGCCAGCAGCCGGAGCGCAGTTCAAGAGACCCAGTACTTC; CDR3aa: CASSRSAVQETQYF
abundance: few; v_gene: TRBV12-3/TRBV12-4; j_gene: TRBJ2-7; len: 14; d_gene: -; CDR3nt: TGTGCCAGCAGTTCCCCTGGAGGGGTCTACGAGCAGTACTTC; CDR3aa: CASSSPGGVYEQYF